A single T cell receptor (beta chain) is shown here with its context. Its specificity is unknown. This sample was taken from a study of T cell repertoires in cytomegalovirus infection. Using its own MiXCR run on the reads, TCRdb lists one record per CDR3 protein. The data show 900,000 to 950,000 distinct CDR3 sequences, with about 33% seen just once and about an eighth held by the top ten. This CDR3 comprises 14 residues. Germline V lookup: CDR1 KGHSH, CDR2 LQKENI. The germline V and J ends were trimmed by 4 bases and 4 bases, with 13 bases remaining between them. J is TRBJ1-2 and V is TRBV18, with a tentative D call TRBD1 (6 bases). The source of this sequence is a human donor in good health (CMV status not recorded). Some clones in this sample may be carry-over from other donors' samples. This sample comprised cultured CD8+ T cells from PBMCs, obtained from culture after CMV antigen stimulation. In DNA form, the CDR3 reads TGTGCCAGCTCACAAGCAGGGGCCACCTATGGCTACACCTTC. Residues: CASSQAGATYGYTF.